The subject of this entry is one T cell receptor (beta chain). The data were obtained in a study of blood T cell repertoires in COVID-19. Some clones are missing from TCRdb's copy, which holds only in-frame ones; the method was immunoSEQ multiplex PCR. The sample contains some 44,000 clones, roughly 92% of which appear only once. The clonotype comes from a man aged 45 to 65 with active COVID-19. Sequenced input: peripheral blood.

CDR3 in DNA: TGTGCCAGCAGCTTACGACAGGGTGGCTACGAGCAGTACTTC. Its protein product is CASSLRQGGYEQYF. The V call is TRBV7-9, the J call TRBJ2-7, with 7 bases identical to TRBD1. V dropped 2 bases and J dropped 3; count of bases not matched to a gene: 4. The CDR3 is made up of 14 amino acids. The germline gives CDR1 SEHNR, CDR2 FQNEAQ (reference sequence).